The 23 T cell receptor beta chains below were found in one sample sequenced in a study of vaccination and CD4 T cells after COVID-19. The time point was: late sampling 161 to 241 days after vaccination in a few convalescent patients. Treatment reported: approximately 9-day PBMC culture with coronavirus spike peptide pools or control peptides (ViraFEST assay). CD4+ T cells that had been cultured provided DNA sequenced with the Oncomine TCR Beta short-read assay. TCRdb reprocessed the PCR reads with MiXCR, giving one entry per CDR3 protein. The sample contains fewer than 30,000 distinct CDR3 sequences, 42% of which appear only once. These receptors have no identified antigens. The sequences come from CD4+ T cells from blood, cultured in vitro, collected about 7 months after SARS-CoV-2 vaccination. These receptors were obtained from a human donor who had recovered from COVID-19.

This clonotype occurred a few times. The V and J genes are TRBV5-4 and TRBJ2-7; 10 bases map to TRBD2. J lost 3 bases, V lost 1 base, and 10 bases had no gene match. In germline, CDR1 is SGHNT, CDR2 YYREEE (reference sequence). This CDR3 comprises 17 residues. CDR3 residues: CASSLSLLAGRNYEQYF. CDR3 in DNA: TGTGCCAGCAGCTTGAGTCTACTAGCGGGAAGAAACTACGAGCAGTACTTC.

This chain connects TRBV28 to TRBJ2-3; the D gene is possibly TRBD1 (6 bases). In germline, CDR1 is MDHEN, CDR2 SYDVKM. V lost 5 bases, J lost 6 bases, and 15 bases lay in between. The CDR3 spans 14 residues. The CDR3 is CASSHRPDRDTQYF. DNA for the CDR3: TGTGCCAGCAGTCATCGACCCGACAGGGATACGCAGTATTTT.

The chain uses TRBV7-3 and TRBJ2-1; no definite D call. Per germline, CDR1 SGHTA and CDR2 FQGTGA. Trimming shortened V by 2 bases and J by 7 bases, and 9 bases separated the two germline ends. This CDR3 is built from 13 residues. CDR3 in amino acids: CASSLDRSNEQFF. As DNA, the CDR3 is TGTGCCAGCAGCTTAGACCGATCGAATGAGCAGTTCTTC.

This chain joins TRBV19 and TRBJ1-5, with D maybe TRBD1 (5 bases). Trimming took off 1 base at V and 6 bases at J, with 7 bases between the two ends. Germline CDR1 and CDR2: LNHDA and SQIVND (reference sequence). The CDR3 covers 13 residues. CDR3: CASSIGGGQPQHF. The CDR3 region has the DNA TGTGCCAGTAGTATAGGTGGGGGTCAGCCCCAGCATTTT. The whole variable domain, remainder taken from reference TRBV19 and TRBJ1-5, is DGGITQSPKYLFRKEGQNVTLSCEQNLNHDAMYWYRQDPGQGLRLIYYSQIVNDFQKGDIAEGYSVSREKKESFPLTVTSAQKNPTAFYLCASSIGGGQPQHFGDGTRLSIL.

This chain links TRBV19 with TRBJ2-1; 13 nucleotides agree with TRBD2. Per germline, CDR1 LNHDA and CDR2 SQIVND (reference sequence). CDR3 length equals 15 residues. V lost 6 bases to trimming and J lost 7 bases; unmatched junction nucleotides: 6. Here the CDR3 reads CASSGTSGNLNEQFF. For the CDR3, the DNA is TGTGCCAGTAGCGGGACTAGCGGGAATCTTAATGAGCAGTTCTTC. The full variable domain, rest sourced from reference TRBV19 and TRBJ2-1, is DGGITQSPKYLFRKEGQNVTLSCEQNLNHDAMYWYRQDPGQGLRLIYYSQIVNDFQKGDIAEGYSVSREKKESFPLTVTSAQKNPTAFYLCASSGTSGNLNEQFFGPGTRLTVL.

The rearrangement joins TRBV28 to TRBJ1-6, with unresolved D. The CDR3 loop spans 13 amino acids. V lost 6 bases and J 10 bases, leaving 13 bases between the germline ends. From germline, CDR1 is MDHEN and CDR2 SYDVKM. The CDR3 DNA reads TGTGCCAGCAGGTTAGGCCTTGGGTCACCCCTCCACTTT. The encoded protein is CASRLGLGSPLHF.

The J gene is TRBJ2-5, the V gene TRBV28, with D uncertain. The V end was cut by 1 base, the J end by 2 bases, with 8 bases between. Per the germline V gene, CDR1 is MDHEN and CDR2 is SYDVKM. The CDR3 spans 14 residues. CDR3 DNA sequence: TGTGCCAGCAGTTTATACAGACAACAAGAGACCCAGTACTTC. Translation: CASSLYRQQETQYF. Full variable domain (rest looked up from reference TRBV28 and TRBJ2-5): DVKVTQSSRYLVKRTGEKVFLECVQDMDHENMFWYRQDPGLGLRLIYFSYDVKMKEKGDIPEGYSVSREKKERFSLILESASTNQTSMYLCASSLYRQQETQYFGPGTRLLVL.

This clonotype was detected a few times. The rearrangement uses TRBV20-1 and TRBJ1-5; D remains unclear. Per germline, CDR1 DFQATT and CDR2 SNEGSKA (reference sequence). V was shortened by 5 bases and J by 7 bases, with 3 bases between the two germline ends. The CDR3 runs to 9 residues. This chain's CDR3 is CSAGQPQHF. The CDR3 bases are TGCAGTGCTGGACAGCCCCAGCATTTT.

The chain recombines TRBV20-1 with TRBJ1-1; 8 bases agree with TRBD1. From germline, CDR1 is DFQATT and CDR2 SNEGSKA (reference sequence). The CDR3 consists of 15 residues. Losses at the gene ends were 0 bases for V and 4 bases for J; bases not matched to a gene: 7. The CDR3 region is CSARDYQGAGTEAFF. In DNA, the CDR3 is TGCAGTGCTAGAGATTATCAGGGGGCAGGCACTGAAGCTTTCTTT.

This chain links TRBV19 with TRBJ1-5; D call uncertain. The V and J ends lost 3 bases and 4 bases respectively, with 4 bases between them. CDR3 length equals 12 residues. CDR1 is LNHDA and CDR2 is SQIVND in the germline V gene (reference sequence). The DNA for the CDR3 is TGTGCCAGTAGTATCCTGAATCAGCCCCAGCATTTT. Protein: CASSILNQPQHF. The variable domain in full, completed from reference TRBV19 and TRBJ1-5, reads DGGITQSPKYLFRKEGQNVTLSCEQNLNHDAMYWYRQDPGQGLRLIYYSQIVNDFQKGDIAEGYSVSREKKESFPLTVTSAQKNPTAFYLCASSILNQPQHFGDGTRLSIL.

The chain has TRBV7-9 and TRBJ2-7; 8 bases align to TRBD1. The CDR3 length is 15 residues. Trimming removed 6 bases from V and 4 bases from J; junction bases left unmatched: 11. Germline CDR1 SEHNR, CDR2 FQNEAQ (reference sequence). In nucleotides, the CDR3 is TGTGCCAGCAGTTCGGACAGGGAAGTGTTATACGAGCAGTACTTC. It encodes CASSSDREVLYEQYF.

This clonotype was seen a handful of times. The chain employs TRBV20-1 and TRBJ1-6; D is ambiguous. The CDR3 has 12 amino acids. CDR1 is DFQATT and CDR2 is SNEGSKA in the germline V gene (reference sequence). V was trimmed by 8 bases and J by 0 bases, leaving 5 bases between them. The CDR3, as DNA: TGCAGTCTGAACTCCTATAATTCACCCCTCCACTTT. Its translation: CSLNSYNSPLHF.

This clonotype came up a few times. The chain joins TRBV7-2 to TRBJ2-5, with D tentatively TRBD1 (6 bases). The ends were cut back, 5 bases at V and 3 bases at J, with 10 bases in the middle. There are 13 residues in the CDR3. Germline V gene data show CDR1 as SGHTA and CDR2 as FQGNSA. CDR3 nucleotides: TGTGCCAGCAGCCTCAGACAGGAAGAGACCCAGTACTTC. This gives the protein CASSLRQEETQYF.

This sequence joins TRBV7-9 and TRBJ2-7; the D is unclear. Looked up from germline, CDR1 is SEHNR and CDR2 is FQNEAQ (reference sequence). The CDR3 contains 12 residues. V shed 3 bases and J shed 2 bases, with 5 bases lying between them. This CDR3 reads CASSLAAYEQYF. The CDR3 nucleotides are TGTGCCAGCAGCTTGGCCGCCTACGAGCAGTACTTC.

The CDR3, as DNA: TGTGCCAGCAGTGAAACTAGCGGGAGTCGCGAGCAGTACTTC. This gives the protein CASSETSGSREQYF. The V and J genes are TRBV6-1 and TRBJ2-7, with 11 positions matching TRBD2. This CDR3 has 14 residues. With 2 bases clipped from V and 6 bases from J, the junction kept 3 bases outside the gene matches. CDR1 is MNHNS and CDR2 is SASEGT in the germline V gene.

This clonotype was counted only a few times. The CDR3 is CASSIKRDIYNEQFF. The DNA for the CDR3 is TGTGCCAGCAGTATCAAGCGGGATATTTACAATGAGCAGTTCTTC. The genes are TRBV6-1 and TRBJ2-1, with 7 nucleotides matching TRBD2. V shed 5 bases, J shed 4 bases, and the junction held 8 bases outside the gene matches. This CDR3 comprises 15 residues. Germline V gene data show CDR1 as MNHNS and CDR2 as SASEGT.

The table lists this clonotype with a few counts. Sequence at one end of the junction differs from germline and may be a read error. V usage is TRBV24-1 and J usage is TRBJ1-5, with a weak D call TRBD1 (5 bases). The V gene's germline CDR1 is KGHDR and CDR2 SFDVKD. This CDR3 is built from 13 residues. The CDR3 DNA reads as TGTGCCACGAGTGCGGACGGACATAAGCCCCAGCATTTT. The encoded protein is CATSADGHKPQHF.

This sequence joins TRBV5-4 and TRBJ2-5, with 7 bases lining up with TRBD2. Germline loops: CDR1 SGHNT, CDR2 YYREEE (reference sequence). V was pared by 0 bases and J by 2 bases, with 7 bases of the junction left unmatched. The CDR3 covers 16 residues. Here the CDR3 reads CASSLGPGTNQETQYF. The CDR3 nucleotides read TGTGCCAGCAGCTTGGGGCCCGGGACTAATCAAGAGACCCAGTACTTC.

This clonotype was seen more than once but under ten times. The DNA for the CDR3 is TGTGCCAGCAGCTTAGCGACGGGAGGGCCAGATACGCAGTATTTT. Protein product: CASSLATGGPDTQYF. The chain recombines TRBV7-3 with TRBJ2-3; 8 nucleotides align to TRBD2. Germline trimming cut 2 bases from V and 4 bases from J; bases unmatched to any gene: 5. This CDR3 spans 15 amino acids. The germline V gene encodes CDR1 SGHTA and CDR2 FQGTGA.

A single count supports this clonotype. The chain employs TRBV20-1 and TRBJ2-1; 8 bases fit TRBD2. V shed 1 base and J 4 bases; nucleotides not matched to a gene: 6. Germline V gene data show CDR1 as DFQATT and CDR2 as SNEGSKA (reference sequence). This CDR3 contains 15 residues. The CDR3 DNA reads as TGCAGTGCTAGAGTCGCTAGCGGGTATTACAATGAGCAGTTCTTC. Its protein is CSARVASGYYNEQFF.

The chain couples TRBV20-1 to TRBJ2-2; D unclear. This CDR3 has 13 amino acids. V lost 5 bases and J lost 1, with 8 bases in between. From germline, CDR1 is DFQATT and CDR2 SNEGSKA (reference sequence). CDR3 in DNA: TGCAGTGCTGAAGAAGTGAACACCGGGGAGCTGTTTTTT. This encodes CSAEEVNTGELFF.

The J gene is TRBJ2-1, the V gene TRBV7-9, with D maybe TRBD2 (6 bases). The V gene lost 5 bases and the J gene lost 4 bases, with 18 bases spanning the gap. Germline lookup yields CDR1 SEHNR and CDR2 FQNEAQ (reference sequence). The CDR3 extends over 16 amino acids. CDR3 nucleotides: TGTGCCAGCAGCCTGGGGACTGGGCGGCCTTACAATGAGCAGTTCTTC. Translation: CASSLGTGRPYNEQFF.

The rearrangement joins TRBV10-3 to TRBJ1-5, with D perhaps matching TRBD1 (5 bases). The CDR3 is 13 residues long. Per the germline V gene, CDR1 is ENHRY and CDR2 is SYGVKD. V lost 10 bases and J 0 bases, leaving 10 bases between the germline ends. CDR3: CATTEYSNQPQHF. In DNA, the CDR3 is TGTGCCACGACAGAGTATAGCAATCAGCCCCAGCATTTT.